This T cell receptor beta chain comes out of a study of OX40 agonist ivuxolimab in advanced cancers. Study findings and constraints: Those patients achieving a partial response at 0.1-3.0 mg/kg showed among the lowest clonal expansion. Expanded clones belonging to CD8+ T cells outnumbered, on average, those of CD4+. Some nonresponders also had low normalized T-cell clonal expansion.

The method was immunoSEQ multiplex PCR; TCRdb's version includes in-frame clones alone and lacks a portion of them. The sample yields about 83,000 clones, 65% to 85% seen once. With V trimmed by 7 bases and J by 6 bases, 10 bases remained unmatched. The CDR3 is made up of 15 amino acids. Germline-derived CDR1 and CDR2 are MNHNY and SVGAGI (reference sequence). This clone was counted once. Its antigen is as yet unknown. The rearrangement uses TRBV6-6 and TRBJ2-7; 12 nucleotides align to TRBD1. This sample comprised CD4+ or CD8+ T cells sorted from blood, obtained in a trial of the OX40 agonist ivuxolimab. This sequence was found in an adult with an advanced solid tumor such as melanoma, head and neck, liver or kidney cancer. The CDR3 is CASIKSGTGGSEQYF. The CDR3 DNA reads as TGTGCCAGCATTAAAAGTGGGACAGGGGGCTCCGAGCAGTACTTC.